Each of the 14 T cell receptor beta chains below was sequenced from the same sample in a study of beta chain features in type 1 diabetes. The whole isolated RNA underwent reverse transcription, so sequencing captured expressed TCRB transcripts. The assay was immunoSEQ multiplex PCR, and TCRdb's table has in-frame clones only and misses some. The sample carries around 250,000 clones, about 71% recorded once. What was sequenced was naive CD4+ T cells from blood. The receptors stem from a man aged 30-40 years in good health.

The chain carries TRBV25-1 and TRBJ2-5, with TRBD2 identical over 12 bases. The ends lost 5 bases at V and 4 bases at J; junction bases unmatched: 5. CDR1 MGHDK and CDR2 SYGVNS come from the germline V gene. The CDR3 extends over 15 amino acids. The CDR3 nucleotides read TGTGCCAGCAGTTCCCTAGCGGGGGGGTCAGAGACCCAGTACTTC. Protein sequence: CASSSLAGGSETQYF. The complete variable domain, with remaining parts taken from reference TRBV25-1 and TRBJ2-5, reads EADIYQTPRYLVIGTGKKITLECSQTMGHDKMYWYQQDPGMELHLIHYSYGVNSTEKGDLSSESTVSRIRTEHFPLTLESARPSHTSQYLCASSSLAGGSETQYFGPGTRLLVL.

In nucleotides, the CDR3 is TGTGCCAGCAGTTTACGACTTACAGATACGCAGTATTTT. Translating it yields CASSLRLTDTQYF. The chain carries TRBV27 and TRBJ2-3; D unresolved. The CDR3 loop spans 13 amino acids. V lost 2 bases, J lost 3 bases, and 6 bases lay in between. Germline V gene data show CDR1 as MNHEY and CDR2 as SMNVEV (reference sequence).

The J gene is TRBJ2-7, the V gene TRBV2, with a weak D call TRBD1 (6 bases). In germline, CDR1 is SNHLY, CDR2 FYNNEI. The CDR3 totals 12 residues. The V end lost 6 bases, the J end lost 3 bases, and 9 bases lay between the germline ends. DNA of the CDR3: TGTGCCAGCAGGAGGGACATCTACGAGCAGTACTTC. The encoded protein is CASRRDIYEQYF.

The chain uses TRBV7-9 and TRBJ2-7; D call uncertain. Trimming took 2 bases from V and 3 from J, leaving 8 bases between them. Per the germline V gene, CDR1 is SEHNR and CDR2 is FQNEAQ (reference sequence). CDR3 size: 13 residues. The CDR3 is CASSLNDVYEQYF. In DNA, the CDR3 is TGTGCCAGCAGCTTAAACGATGTCTACGAGCAGTACTTC.

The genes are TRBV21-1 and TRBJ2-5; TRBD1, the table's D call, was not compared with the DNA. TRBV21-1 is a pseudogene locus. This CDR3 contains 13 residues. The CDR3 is CASSKGQNETQYF. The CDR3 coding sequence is TGTGCCAGCAGCAAAGGGCAGAATGAGACCCAGTACTTC.

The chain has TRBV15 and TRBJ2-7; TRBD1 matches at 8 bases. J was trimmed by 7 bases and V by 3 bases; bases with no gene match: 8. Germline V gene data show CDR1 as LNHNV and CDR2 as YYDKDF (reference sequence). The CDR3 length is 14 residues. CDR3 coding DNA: TGTGCCACCAGCAGTCGACAGGGGTGGAAAGAGCAGTACTTC. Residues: CATSSRQGWKEQYF.

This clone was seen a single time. Here the CDR3 reads CASSYSKGQPQHF. DNA for the CDR3: TGTGCCAGCAGTTACTCGAAAGGTCAGCCCCAGCATTTT. This chain joins TRBV6-5 and TRBJ1-5; no clear D. In germline, CDR1 is MNHEY, CDR2 SVGAGI. Trimming pared 0 bases from V and 6 bases from J, leaving 6 bases between. This CDR3 comprises 13 residues.

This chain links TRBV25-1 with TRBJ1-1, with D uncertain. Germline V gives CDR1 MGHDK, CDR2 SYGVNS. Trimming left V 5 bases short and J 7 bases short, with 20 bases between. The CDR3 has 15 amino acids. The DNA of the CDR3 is TGTGCCAGCAGTACAACGCTGACAAATACGATTGAAGCTTTCTTT. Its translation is CASSTTLTNTIEAFF.

CDR3 in amino acids: CAWDKDYSYNEQFF. In nucleotides, the CDR3 is TGTGCCTGGGACAAAGACTACTCCTACAATGAGCAGTTCTTC. The V and J genes are TRBV30 and TRBJ2-1; possible D gene TRBD2, 5 bases. The CDR3 consists of 14 residues. The V gene's germline CDR1 is GTSNPN and CDR2 SVGIG (reference sequence). The V end lost 5 bases, the J end lost 0 bases, and 11 bases lay between the germline ends.

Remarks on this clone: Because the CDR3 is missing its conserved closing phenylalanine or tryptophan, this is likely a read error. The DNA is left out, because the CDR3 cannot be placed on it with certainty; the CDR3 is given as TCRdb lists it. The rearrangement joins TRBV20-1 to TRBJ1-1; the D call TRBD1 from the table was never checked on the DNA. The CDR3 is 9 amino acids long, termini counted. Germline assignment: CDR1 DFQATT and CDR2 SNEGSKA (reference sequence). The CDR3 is CSAPPVPQL.

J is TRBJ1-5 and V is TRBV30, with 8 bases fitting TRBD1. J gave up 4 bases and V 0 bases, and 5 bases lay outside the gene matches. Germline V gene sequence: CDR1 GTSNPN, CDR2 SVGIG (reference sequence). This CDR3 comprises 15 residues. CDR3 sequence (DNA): TGTGCCTGGAGTGTACCCAGGGGGCTTAATCAGCCCCAGCATTTT. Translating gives CAWSVPRGLNQPQHF. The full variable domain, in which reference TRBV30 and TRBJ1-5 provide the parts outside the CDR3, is SQTIHQWPATLVQPVGSPLSLECTVEGTSNPNLYWYRQAAGRGLQLLFYSVGIGQISSEVPQNLSASRPQDRQFILSSKKLLLSDSGFYLCAWSVPRGLNQPQHFGDGTRLSIL.

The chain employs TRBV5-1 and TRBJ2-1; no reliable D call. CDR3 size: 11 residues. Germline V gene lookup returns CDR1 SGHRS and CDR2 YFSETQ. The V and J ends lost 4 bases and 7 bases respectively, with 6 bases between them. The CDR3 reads CASSAPNEQFF. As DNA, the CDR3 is TGCGCCAGCAGCGCCCCAAATGAGCAGTTCTTC.

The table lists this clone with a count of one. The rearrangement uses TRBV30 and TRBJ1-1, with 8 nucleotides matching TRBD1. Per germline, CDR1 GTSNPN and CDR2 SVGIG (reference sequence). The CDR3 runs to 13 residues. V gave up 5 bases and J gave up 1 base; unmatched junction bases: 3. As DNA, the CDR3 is TGTGCCTGGTGGGACAGGAAGAACACTGAAGCTTTCTTT. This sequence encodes CAWWDRKNTEAFF.

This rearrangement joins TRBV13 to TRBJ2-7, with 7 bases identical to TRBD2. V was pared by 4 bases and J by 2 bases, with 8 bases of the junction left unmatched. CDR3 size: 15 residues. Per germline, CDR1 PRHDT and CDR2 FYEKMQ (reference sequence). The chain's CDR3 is CASSSILGGTYEQYF. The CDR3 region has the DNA TGTGCCAGCAGCTCCATTTTGGGAGGGACCTACGAGCAGTACTTC.